The 11 T cell receptor beta chains below were found in one sample sequenced in a study of OX40 agonist ivuxolimab in advanced cancers. Sequenced by immunoSEQ multiplex PCR; TCRdb stores in-frame clones only, minus some. The table lists under 8,500 clones, more than 70% of them singletons. The sample consisted of CD4+ or CD8+ T cells sorted from blood, taken in a trial of the OX40 agonist ivuxolimab. The receptor set was obtained from an adult with an advanced solid tumor such as melanoma, head and neck, liver or kidney cancer.

In its sample, this clone was seen a few times. The chain employs TRBV27 and TRBJ2-1, with D tentatively TRBD1 (6 bases). CDR3 length equals 14 residues. The germline V and J ends were trimmed by 0 bases and 7 bases, with 10 bases remaining between them. The germline gives CDR1 MNHEY, CDR2 SMNVEV (reference sequence). Here the CDR3 reads CASSLSTGENEQFF. DNA of the CDR3: TGTGCCAGCAGTTTATCGACAGGAGAAAATGAGCAGTTCTTC.

The chain recombines TRBV28 with TRBJ1-1; D is unclear. CDR1 is MDHEN and CDR2 is SYDVKM in the germline V gene. Trimming removed 4 bases from V and 3 bases from J, with 9 bases in between. This CDR3 has 13 residues. The CDR3 protein is CASSSSSYTEAFF. DNA for the CDR3: TGTGCCAGCAGTTCGAGCTCTTACACTGAAGCTTTCTTT.

V usage is TRBV6-6 and J usage is TRBJ2-2, with D perhaps TRBD2 (6 bases). The CDR3 consists of 16 residues. The V end lost 3 bases, the J end lost 4 bases, and 15 bases lay between the germline ends. Germline CDR1 is MNHNY and CDR2 is SVGAGI (reference sequence). The CDR3 DNA reads as TGTGCCAGCAGTTATCTGCCGGGGGTTGGCACCGGGGAGCTGTTTTTT. Its translation: CASSYLPGVGTGELFF.

This clone occurred a few times. The chain couples TRBV6-4 to TRBJ2-3; 10 nucleotides match TRBD2. The length of the CDR3 is 15 residues. Germline assignment: CDR1 MRHNA and CDR2 SNTAGT. V shed 6 bases, J shed 4 bases, and the junction held 7 bases outside the gene matches. The CDR3 coding sequence is TGTGCCAGCAGCGATACAGCGGGGGGGCCAGATACGCAGTATTTT. Translated: CASSDTAGGPDTQYF.

The rearrangement links TRBV7-2 to TRBJ2-4, with D uncertain. This CDR3 comprises 13 residues. The germline V and J ends were trimmed by 5 bases and 0 bases, with 5 bases remaining between them. Germline V lookup: CDR1 SGHTA, CDR2 FQGNSA. CDR3 bases: TGTGCCAGCAGCGGGGTAGCCAAAAACATTCAGTACTTC. It encodes CASSGVAKNIQYF.

The chain links TRBV9 to TRBJ1-4; D might be TRBD1 (6 bases). The CDR3 has 17 residues. V lost 1 base and J lost 6, with 19 bases in between. Germline V CDR1 and CDR2: SGDLS, YYNGEE. The CDR3 sequence: CASSVSNQGRRYEKLFF. Written as DNA, the CDR3 is TGTGCCAGCAGCGTAAGTAACCAGGGGCGGCGGTATGAAAAACTGTTTTTT.

Within the sample, this clone is medium-sized (0.01 to 0.1%). This rearrangement joins TRBV9 to TRBJ2-3; perhaps TRBD2 as D (5 bases). CDR1 is SGDLS and CDR2 is YYNGEE in the germline V gene. The CDR3 is 16 residues long. Trimming removed 0 bases at V and 4 bases at J, with 15 bases between. This CDR3 is CASSVALGIASDTQYF. The CDR3 DNA sequence: TGTGCCAGCAGCGTAGCTCTCGGGATAGCGTCAGATACGCAGTATTTT.

The J gene is TRBJ2-7, the V gene TRBV7-9, with 9 bases that match TRBD1. Germline V gene data show CDR1 as SEHNR and CDR2 as FQNEAQ (reference sequence). The CDR3 is made up of 16 amino acids. Trimming at V came to 5 bases and at J to 3 bases, leaving 11 bases not matched to a gene. CDR3: CASSGNPGTGFYEQYF. The CDR3 nucleotides read TGTGCCAGCAGCGGCAACCCCGGGACAGGGTTCTACGAGCAGTACTTC.

The CDR3 loop reads CASSLGAGDNSPLHF. The CDR3 nucleotides are TGTGCCAGCTCACTTGGTGCGGGAGATAATTCACCCCTCCACTTT. The chain joins TRBV18 to TRBJ1-6; D is unclear. The length of the CDR3 is 15 residues. Germline values: CDR1 KGHSH, CDR2 LQKENI. V was cut by 4 bases and J by 5 bases, with 12 bases left in between.

This chain uses TRBV6-1 with TRBJ2-7, with D hard to call. The CDR3 loop spans 15 amino acids. The V and J ends lost 2 bases and 3 bases respectively, with 14 bases between them. Germline V gene lookup returns CDR1 MNHNS and CDR2 SASEGT. The CDR3, as DNA: TGTGCCAGCAGTGAATCTGAATTTAGCCTCTACGAGCAGTACTTC. As protein: CASSESEFSLYEQYF.

This clone was seen only a few times. V usage is TRBV10-3 and J usage is TRBJ1-2, with 7 bases matching TRBD1. Germline V lookup: CDR1 ENHRY, CDR2 SYGVKD. Trimming cost V 7 bases and J 8 bases; bases outside gene matches: 13. The CDR3 runs 14 residues. This CDR3 reads CAITNWDSQIGYTF. The CDR3 region has the DNA TGTGCCATCACTAACTGGGACAGCCAAATAGGCTACACCTTC.